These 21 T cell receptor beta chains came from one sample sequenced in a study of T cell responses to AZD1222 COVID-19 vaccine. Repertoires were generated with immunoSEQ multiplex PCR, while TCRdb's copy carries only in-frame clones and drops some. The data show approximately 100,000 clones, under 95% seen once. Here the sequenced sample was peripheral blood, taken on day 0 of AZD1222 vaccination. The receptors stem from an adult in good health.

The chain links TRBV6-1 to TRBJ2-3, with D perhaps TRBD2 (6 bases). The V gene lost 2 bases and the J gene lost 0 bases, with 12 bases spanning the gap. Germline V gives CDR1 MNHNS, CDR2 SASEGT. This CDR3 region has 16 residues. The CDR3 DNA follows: TGTGCCAGCAGTGAATTGGGCGGGGCTAGCACAGATACGCAGTATTTT. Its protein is CASSELGGASTDTQYF.

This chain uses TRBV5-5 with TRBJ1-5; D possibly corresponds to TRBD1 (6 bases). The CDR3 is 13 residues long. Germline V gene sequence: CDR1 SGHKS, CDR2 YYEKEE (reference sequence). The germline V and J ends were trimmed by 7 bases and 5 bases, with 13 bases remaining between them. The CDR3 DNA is TGTGCCAGCCCCCTCAGGGGACATCAGCCCCAGCATTTT. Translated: CASPLRGHQPQHF.

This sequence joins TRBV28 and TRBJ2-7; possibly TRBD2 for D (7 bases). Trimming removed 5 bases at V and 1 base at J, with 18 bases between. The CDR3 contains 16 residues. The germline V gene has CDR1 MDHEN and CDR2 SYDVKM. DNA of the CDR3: TGTGCCAGCAGTGGGGGGGGGACATCGGCTTCCTACGAGCAGTACTTC. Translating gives CASSGGGTSASYEQYF.

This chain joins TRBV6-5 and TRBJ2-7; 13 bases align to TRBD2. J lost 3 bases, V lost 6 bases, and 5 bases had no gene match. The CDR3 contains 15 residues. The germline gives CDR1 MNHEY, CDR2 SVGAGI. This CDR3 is CASRGGLAGIYEQYF. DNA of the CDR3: TGTGCCAGCAGAGGGGGACTAGCGGGGATCTACGAGCAGTACTTC.

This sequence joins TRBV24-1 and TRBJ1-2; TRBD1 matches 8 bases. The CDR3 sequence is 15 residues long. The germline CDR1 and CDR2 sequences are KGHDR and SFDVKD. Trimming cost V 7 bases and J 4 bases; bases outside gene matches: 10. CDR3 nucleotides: TGTGCCACCAGGGAAGGGGGACAGGAAAGCTATGGCTACACCTTC. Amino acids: CATREGGQESYGYTF.

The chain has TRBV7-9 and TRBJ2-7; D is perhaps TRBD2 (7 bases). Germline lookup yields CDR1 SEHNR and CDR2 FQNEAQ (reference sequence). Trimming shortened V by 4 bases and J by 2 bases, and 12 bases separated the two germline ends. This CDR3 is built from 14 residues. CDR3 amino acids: CASSSGDYTYEQYF. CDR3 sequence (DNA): TGTGCCAGCAGCTCAGGGGACTATACCTACGAGCAGTACTTC.

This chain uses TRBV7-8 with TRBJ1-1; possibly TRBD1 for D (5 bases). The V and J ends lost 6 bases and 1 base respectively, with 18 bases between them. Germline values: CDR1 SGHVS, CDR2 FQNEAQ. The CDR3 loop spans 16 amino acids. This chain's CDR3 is CASSPTRRRANTEAFF. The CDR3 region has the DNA TGTGCCAGCAGTCCCACCCGGCGCAGGGCGAACACTGAAGCTTTCTTT.

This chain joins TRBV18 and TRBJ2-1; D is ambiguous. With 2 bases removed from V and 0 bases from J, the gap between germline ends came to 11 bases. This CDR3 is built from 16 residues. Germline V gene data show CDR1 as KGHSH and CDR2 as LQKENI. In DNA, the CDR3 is TGTGCCAGCTCACCAGTTCCACCGAGCTCCTACAATGAGCAGTTCTTC. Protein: CASSPVPPSSYNEQFF.

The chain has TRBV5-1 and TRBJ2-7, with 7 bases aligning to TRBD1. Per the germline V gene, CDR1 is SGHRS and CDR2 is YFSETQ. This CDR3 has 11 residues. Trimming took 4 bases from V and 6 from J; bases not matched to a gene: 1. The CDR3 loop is CASSRDSEQYF. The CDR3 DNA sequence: TGCGCCAGCAGCAGGGACAGCGAGCAGTACTTC.

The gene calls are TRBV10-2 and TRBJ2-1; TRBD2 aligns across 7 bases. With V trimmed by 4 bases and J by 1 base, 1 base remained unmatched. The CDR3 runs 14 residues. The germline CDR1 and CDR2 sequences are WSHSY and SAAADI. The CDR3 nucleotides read TGCGCCAGCAGTGTAGCGGGTTCCTACAATGAGCAGTTCTTC. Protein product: CASSVAGSYNEQFF.

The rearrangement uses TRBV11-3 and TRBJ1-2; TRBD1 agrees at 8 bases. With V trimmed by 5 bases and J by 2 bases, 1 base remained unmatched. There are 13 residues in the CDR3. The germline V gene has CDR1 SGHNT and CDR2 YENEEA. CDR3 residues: CASSRTGNYGYTF. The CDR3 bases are TGTGCCAGCAGCCGGACAGGGAACTATGGCTACACCTTC.

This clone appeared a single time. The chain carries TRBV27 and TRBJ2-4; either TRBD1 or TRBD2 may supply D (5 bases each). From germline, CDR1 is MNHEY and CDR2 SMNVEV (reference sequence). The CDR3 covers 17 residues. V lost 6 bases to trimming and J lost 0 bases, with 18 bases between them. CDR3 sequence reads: CASRSLWGIEAKNIQYF. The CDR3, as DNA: TGTGCCAGCAGGTCCCTTTGGGGGATCGAAGCCAAAAACATTCAGTACTTC.

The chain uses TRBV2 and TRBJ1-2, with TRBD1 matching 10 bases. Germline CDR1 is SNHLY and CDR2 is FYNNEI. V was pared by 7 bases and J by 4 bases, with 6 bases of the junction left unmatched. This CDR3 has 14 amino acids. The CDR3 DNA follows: TGTGCCAGCATGACAGGGGGCGCAGGCTATGGCTACACCTTC. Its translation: CASMTGGAGYGYTF. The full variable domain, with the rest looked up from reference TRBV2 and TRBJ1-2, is EPEVTQTPSHQVTQMGQEVILRCVPISNHLYFYWYRQILGQKVEFLVSFYNNEISEKSEIFDDQFSVERPDGSNFTLKIRSTKLEDSAMYFCASMTGGAGYGYTFGSGTRLTVV.

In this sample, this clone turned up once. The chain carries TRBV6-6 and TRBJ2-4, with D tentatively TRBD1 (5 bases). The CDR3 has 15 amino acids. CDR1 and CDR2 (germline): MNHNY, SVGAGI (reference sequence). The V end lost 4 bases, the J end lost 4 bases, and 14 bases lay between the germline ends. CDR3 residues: CASSSQNRPKNIQYF. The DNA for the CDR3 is TGTGCCAGCAGTTCGCAGAACAGGCCGAAAAACATTCAGTACTTC.

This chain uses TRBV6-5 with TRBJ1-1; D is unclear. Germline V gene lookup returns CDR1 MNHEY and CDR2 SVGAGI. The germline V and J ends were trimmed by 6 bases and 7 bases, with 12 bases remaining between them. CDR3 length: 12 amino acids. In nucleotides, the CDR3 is TGTGCCAGCAGCTCCATCCTCGATGAAGCTTTCTTT. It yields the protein CASSSILDEAFF.

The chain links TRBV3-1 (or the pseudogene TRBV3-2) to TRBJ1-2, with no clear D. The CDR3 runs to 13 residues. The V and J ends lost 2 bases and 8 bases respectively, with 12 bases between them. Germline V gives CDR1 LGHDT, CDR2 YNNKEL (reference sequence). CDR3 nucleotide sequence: TGTGCCAGCAGCCAACACCACTCGCAGGGCTACACCTTC. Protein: CASSQHHSQGYTF.

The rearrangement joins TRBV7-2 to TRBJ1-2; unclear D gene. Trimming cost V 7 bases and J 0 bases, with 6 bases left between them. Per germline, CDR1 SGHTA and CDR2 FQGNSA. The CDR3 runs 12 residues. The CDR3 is CASNFPNYGYTF. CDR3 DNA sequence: TGTGCCAGCAACTTCCCTAACTATGGCTACACCTTC.

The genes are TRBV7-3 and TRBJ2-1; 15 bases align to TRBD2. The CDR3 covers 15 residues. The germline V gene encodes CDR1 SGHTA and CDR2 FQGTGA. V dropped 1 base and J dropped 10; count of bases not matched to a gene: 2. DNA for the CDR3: TGTGCCAGCAGCTTAAGGGGACTAGCGGGAGGAGAGCAGTTCTTC. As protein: CASSLRGLAGGEQFF.

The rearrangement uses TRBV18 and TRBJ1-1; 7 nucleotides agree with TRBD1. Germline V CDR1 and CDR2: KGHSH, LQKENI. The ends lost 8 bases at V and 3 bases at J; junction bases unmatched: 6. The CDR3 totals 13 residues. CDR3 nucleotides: TGTGCCAGCGCCCCGGGACAGTACACTGAAGCTTTCTTT. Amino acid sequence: CASAPGQYTEAFF.

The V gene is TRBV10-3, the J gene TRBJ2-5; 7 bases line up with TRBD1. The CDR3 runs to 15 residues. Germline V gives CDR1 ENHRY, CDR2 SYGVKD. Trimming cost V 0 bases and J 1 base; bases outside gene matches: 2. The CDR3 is CAISESRDSQETQYF. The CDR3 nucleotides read TGTGCCATCAGTGAGTCCCGGGACAGCCAAGAGACCCAGTACTTC.

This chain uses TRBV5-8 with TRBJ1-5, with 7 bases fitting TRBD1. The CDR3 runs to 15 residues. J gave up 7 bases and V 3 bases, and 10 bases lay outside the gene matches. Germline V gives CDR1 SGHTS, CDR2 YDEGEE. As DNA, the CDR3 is TGTGCCAGCAGCTGGTCGACAGGGAGTGGACAGCCCCAGCATTTT. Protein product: CASSWSTGSGQPQHF.